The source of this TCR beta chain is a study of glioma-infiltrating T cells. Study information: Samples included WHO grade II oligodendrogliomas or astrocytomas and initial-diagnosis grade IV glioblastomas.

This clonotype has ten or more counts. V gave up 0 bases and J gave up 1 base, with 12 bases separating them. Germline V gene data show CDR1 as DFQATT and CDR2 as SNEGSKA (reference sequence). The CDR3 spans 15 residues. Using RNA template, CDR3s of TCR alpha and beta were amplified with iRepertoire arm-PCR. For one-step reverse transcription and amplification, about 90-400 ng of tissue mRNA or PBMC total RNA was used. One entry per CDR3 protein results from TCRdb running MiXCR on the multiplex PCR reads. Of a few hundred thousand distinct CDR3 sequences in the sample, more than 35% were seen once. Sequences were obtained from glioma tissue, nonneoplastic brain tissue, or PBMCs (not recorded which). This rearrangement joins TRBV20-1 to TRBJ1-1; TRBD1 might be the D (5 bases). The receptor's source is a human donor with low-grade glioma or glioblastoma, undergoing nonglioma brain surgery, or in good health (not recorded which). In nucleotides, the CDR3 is TGCAGTGCTAGAGATTCCGGGACCTGGAACACTGAAGCTTTCTTT. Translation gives CSARDSGTWNTEAFF.